Below, 6 T cell receptor beta chains from the same sample are listed, as sequenced in a study of blood T cell repertoires in COVID-19. The assay was immunoSEQ multiplex PCR, and TCRdb's table has in-frame clones only and misses some. The sample has roughly 200,000 clones, around 85% seen once; the top ten hold more than 5.5%. The sample was PBMCs or T cells enriched from blood (not recorded which). Every receptor here comes from a man aged 35 to 55 who had recovered from COVID-19.

The genes are TRBV29-1 and TRBJ1-2; 8 bases fit TRBD1. The germline V gene has CDR1 SQVTM and CDR2 ANQGSEA. The CDR3 sequence is 11 residues long. Unmatched junction bases numbered 6, after V lost 8 bases and J lost 7 bases. The CDR3 region has the DNA TGCAGCCTTCAGACAGGGGCTGGCTACACCTTC. It yields the protein CSLQTGAGYTF.

The genes are TRBV7-9 and TRBJ2-1, with a weak D call TRBD2 (6 bases). CDR3 size: 15 residues. The V and J ends lost 2 bases and 6 bases respectively, with 14 bases between them. CDR1 and CDR2 (germline): SEHNR, FQNEAQ (reference sequence). The DNA for the CDR3 is TGTGCCAGCAGCTTACAGGGAGGCGCGGGCAATGAGCAGTTCTTC. Translating gives CASSLQGGAGNEQFF. Using reference TRBV7-9 and TRBJ2-1 for the parts outside the CDR3, the full variable domain is DTGVSQNPRHKITKRGQNVTFRCDPISEHNRLYWYRQTLGQGPEFLTYFQNEAQLEKSRLLSDRFSAERPKGSFSTLEIQRTEQGDSAMYLCASSLQGGAGNEQFFGPGTRLTVL.

The CDR3 DNA reads TGCGCCAGCACCCCACAGGATTCACCCCTCCACTTT. Translated: CASTPQDSPLHF. The chain is built from TRBV10-2 and TRBJ1-6, with D possibly TRBD1 on 5 matching bases. The CDR3 contains 12 residues. With 7 bases removed from V and 8 bases from J, the gap between germline ends came to 9 bases. CDR1 and CDR2 (germline): WSHSY, SAAADI.

This chain joins TRBV7-8 and TRBJ2-7, with 11 bases matching TRBD1. J was trimmed by 4 bases and V by 5 bases; bases with no gene match: 7. This CDR3 comprises 15 residues. Germline values: CDR1 SGHVS, CDR2 FQNEAQ. CDR3 DNA sequence: TGTGCCAGCAGCAGCGGGACAGGGGGTTATTACGAGCAGTACTTC. This gives the protein CASSSGTGGYYEQYF.

The CDR3 DNA follows: TGCGGTGGGACTATCTCTGGAAACACCATATATTTT. Its protein is CGGTISGNTIYF. V usage is TRBV29-1 and J usage is TRBJ1-3, with a tentative D call TRBD1 (5 bases). The CDR3 contains 12 residues. CDR1 SQVTM and CDR2 ANQGSEA come from the germline V gene.

The V gene is TRBV5-6, the J gene TRBJ1-6, with a weak D call TRBD1 (5 bases). V was shortened by 4 bases and J by 12 bases, with 8 bases between the two germline ends. This CDR3 has 11 amino acids. Germline V lookup: CDR1 SGHDT, CDR2 YYEEEE. CDR3 DNA: TGTGCCAGCAGCAGGGGAGGACCCCTCCACTTT. This codes for CASSRGGPLHF.